One and the same sample provided the 10 T cell receptor beta chains below, sequenced in a study of blood T cells in healthy people across ages. A second PCR of roughly 7 to 11 cycles used a sample-barcoded 5' primer and a J-beta primer mix. TCRdb fed the 5' RACE reads into MiXCR, producing one record per CDR3 protein. This sample yields 1,500,000 or so distinct CDR3 sequences, of which approximately 39% are seen a single time; over 3.5% belongs to the top ten. Source material: blood. The receptors derive from a woman between 18 and 30 years old in good health.

CDR3 amino acids: CASSPLLWTSQQFPIADTQYF. The CDR3 DNA sequence: TGTGCCAGCAGTCCTCTCCTGTGGACTAGCCAACAATTCCCCATCGCAGATACGCAGTATTTT. The V call is TRBV11-2, the J call TRBJ2-3; 8 positions agree with TRBD2. The CDR3 covers 21 residues. Germline V gene data show CDR1 as SGHAT and CDR2 as FQNNGV. Trimming removed 6 bases from V and 4 bases from J; junction bases left unmatched: 27.

This chain links TRBV5-1 with TRBJ2-5, with 7 bases identical to TRBD1. Germline V gene sequence: CDR1 SGHRS, CDR2 YFSETQ. The V segment lost 4 bases and the J segment 3 bases; nucleotides outside the gene matches: 3. The CDR3 runs 13 residues. The CDR3 spells CASSDGTEETQYF. The CDR3 nucleotides read TGCGCCAGCAGCGACGGGACAGAAGAGACCCAGTACTTC.

The CDR3 sequence is CASSVEGFLGSPLHF. The CDR3 DNA is TGTGCCAGCAGCGTAGAGGGATTTTTAGGTTCACCCCTCCACTTT. The chain combines TRBV9 with TRBJ1-6; no reliable D call. Per the germline V gene, CDR1 is SGDLS and CDR2 is YYNGEE. Trimming pared 0 bases from V and 9 bases from J, leaving 13 bases between. The CDR3 has 15 amino acids. Full variable domain (missing parts from reference TRBV9 and TRBJ1-6): DSGVTQTPKHLITATGQRVTLRCSPRSGDLSVYWYQQSLDQGLQFLIQYYNGEERAKGNILERFSAQQFPDLHSELNLSSLELGDSALYFCASSVEGFLGSPLHFGNGTRLTVT.

This clonotype was seen a few times. The CDR3 coding sequence is TGTGCCAGCAGCCCCCAAGAACAGGCGGGAGCTTTCTTT. Its protein product is CASSPQEQAGAFF. This chain connects TRBV7-9 to TRBJ1-1; D is possibly TRBD1 (5 bases). Germline CDR1 SEHNR, CDR2 FQNEAQ (reference sequence). This CDR3 region has 13 residues. The V and J ends lost 5 bases and 10 bases respectively, with 17 bases between them.

This clonotype was counted ten times or more. The rearrangement joins TRBV20-1 to TRBJ2-1; no reliable D call. CDR1 and CDR2 from the germline V gene are DFQATT and SNEGSKA (reference sequence). The CDR3 contains 14 residues. The V end was cut by 4 bases, the J end by 3 bases, with 13 bases between. The CDR3 spells CSAKIQPNYNEQFF. In DNA form, the CDR3 reads TGCAGTGCTAAAATCCAGCCTAACTACAATGAGCAGTTCTTC.

V and J are TRBV6-1 and TRBJ2-7; D gene unclear. This CDR3 is built from 13 residues. CDR1 and CDR2 (germline): MNHNS, SASEGT. V shed 4 bases and J shed 5 bases, with 12 bases lying between them. The DNA of the CDR3 is TGTGCCAGCAGTGGAATCAGCTCGCACGAGCAGTACTTC. This translates into CASSGISSHEQYF.

A remark on this clonotype: The germline gene is not matched at one end of the junction; a read error may be the cause. CDR3 residues: CSTRVANYEQYF. In nucleotides, the CDR3 is TGCAGTACTAGAGTTGCCAACTACGAGCAGTACTTC. This chain uses TRBV20-1 with TRBJ2-7, with TRBD2 as a possible D gene (5 bases). CDR3 length equals 12 residues. Germline-derived CDR1 and CDR2 are DFQATT and SNEGSKA (reference sequence).

V and J are TRBV5-6 and TRBJ2-7; D is undetermined. The CDR3 runs 16 residues. The V end lost 3 bases, the J end lost 2 bases, and 18 bases lay between the germline ends. CDR1 and CDR2 from the germline V gene are SGHDT and YYEEEE. The CDR3: CASSSGPGPFTYEQYF. The CDR3 coding sequence is TGTGCCAGCAGCTCTGGCCCGGGCCCATTCACCTACGAGCAGTACTTC.

This clonotype was seen a few times. The rearrangement links TRBV5-1 to TRBJ1-6; no clear D. V was pared by 3 bases and J by 7 bases, with 11 bases between. In germline, CDR1 is SGHRS, CDR2 YFSETQ. CDR3 length: 14 amino acids. DNA of the CDR3: TGCGCCAGCAGCTACGGGTCAATGAATTCACCCCTCCACTTT. Protein product: CASSYGSMNSPLHF.

The chain has TRBV4-3 and TRBJ1-1; 7 nucleotides align to TRBD1. The CDR3 length is 17 residues. V was pared by 0 bases and J by 2 bases, with 9 bases of the junction left unmatched. Germline lookup yields CDR1 LGHNA and CDR2 YSLEER. The CDR3 sequence is CASSQEPAGTVNTEAFF. Here the CDR3 DNA reads TGCGCCAGCAGCCAAGAACCAGCCGGGACAGTTAACACTGAAGCTTTCTTT.